This TCR beta chain originates from a study of blood T cell repertoires in COVID-19. In the study overall: Samples taken during acute and convalescent COVID-19 were collected in the United States, Italy and Spain. PBMCs, B-cell-depleted T cells, or T cells provided the cDNA or gDNA that made up the material.

The V end lost 0 bases, the J end lost 1 base, and 13 bases lay between the germline ends. Germline CDR1 SGHNT, CDR2 YYREEE (reference sequence). The CDR3 sequence is 16 residues long. Original methodology: Reference gene primer amplification yielded estimated nucleated cell counts. Method: immunoSEQ multiplex PCR; TCRdb's copy keeps in-frame clones and lacks some. For V, J and clone size, that table is used; D and trimming come from the DNA. Altogether 250,000 or so clones are present, under 90% being singletons, with the ten largest covering more than 1.5%. V is TRBV5-4 and J is TRBJ2-5; weak D call: TRBD2 (7 bases). The material sequenced was PBMCs or T cells enriched from blood (not recorded which). The TCR originated in a man aged 40-55 years who had recovered from COVID-19. CDR3 protein: CASSLVGGGLQETQYF. The CDR3 DNA follows: TGTGCCAGCAGCTTGGTGGGGGGGGGCCTCCAAGAGACCCAGTACTTC.